This passage covers 24 T cell receptor beta chains from one sample sequenced in a study of response to subunit inactivated influenza vaccine. TCRdb re-called the RT-PCR reads with MiXCR, one entry per CDR3 protein. This repertoire shows hundreds of thousands of distinct CDR3 sequences, about 11% found once; its top ten account for 9.5% to 12%. This sample also belongs to another study, concerning T cells expressing NK-cell markers. That source adds: Beta-chain TCR cDNA was generated via 5'RACE template switching with UMIs.

The sample in question was PBMCs from blood, obtained on the day of vaccination. The source of these receptors is a man between 45 and 60 years old who received an inactivated influenza vaccine.

This sequence joins TRBV4-2 and TRBJ2-3; D remains ambiguous. Trimming cost V 4 bases and J 11 bases, with 22 bases left between them. CDR3 length equals 15 residues. The germline V gene encodes CDR1 LGHNA and CDR2 YNFKEQ. This chain's CDR3 is CASSPSMVSVGMQYF. The CDR3, as DNA: TGTGCCAGCAGCCCCTCTATGGTCTCCGTGGGTATGCAGTATTTT.

V and J are TRBV5-1 and TRBJ1-2; unclear D gene. The germline V gene has CDR1 SGHRS and CDR2 YFSETQ. The germline V and J ends were trimmed by 4 bases and 4 bases, with 14 bases remaining between them. CDR3 length: 14 amino acids. The CDR3 nucleotides are TGCGCCAGCAGCCCAGACTTGTTCTCCTATGGCTACACCTTC. It specifies CASSPDLFSYGYTF.

This clonotype was recorded many times. V usage is TRBV12-3 or TRBV12-4 and J usage is TRBJ1-4, with unresolved D. The CDR3 extends over 14 amino acids. V lost 3 bases to trimming and J lost 5 bases, with 10 bases between them. CDR3 amino acids: CASSFQQENEKLFF. CDR3 DNA: TGTGCCAGCAGTTTTCAGCAGGAGAATGAAAAACTGTTTTTT.

Concerning this clonotype: A much larger clonotype is one base distant, so this may be a read error. The chain is built from TRBV20-1 and TRBJ2-1; a possible D gene is TRBD1 (6 bases). Germline lookup yields CDR1 DFQATT and CDR2 SNEGSKA (reference sequence). The CDR3 runs to 15 residues. CDR3 coding DNA: TGCAGTGCTAGTGCAGGGGAAAGAGTACAGAATGAGCATTTCTTC. As protein: CSASAGERVQNEHFF.

Only a few counts were recorded for this clonotype. The chain recombines TRBV27 with TRBJ2-1; 9 positions match TRBD2. V lost 3 bases, J lost 8 bases, and 8 bases stayed unmatched. CDR3 length: 15 amino acids. The germline gives CDR1 MNHEY, CDR2 SMNVEV (reference sequence). CDR3 nucleotides: TGTGCCAGCAGTTTCAGGGCTAGCGGGGCGCATGAGCAGTTCTTC. It is translated as CASSFRASGAHEQFF.

This clonotype was counted between two and nine times. The gene calls are TRBV28 and TRBJ2-3; the match to TRBD2 covers 8 bases. The CDR3 runs to 17 residues. Germline CDR1 MDHEN, CDR2 SYDVKM. Losses at the gene ends were 5 bases for V and 2 bases for J; bases not matched to a gene: 12. The CDR3 DNA is TGTGCCAGCAGTGGGCGTGGGACTAGGAAATCCACAGATACGCAGTATTTT. Amino acid sequence: CASSGRGTRKSTDTQYF.

J is TRBJ2-3 and V is TRBV5-1; D unresolved. Germline CDR1 SGHRS, CDR2 YFSETQ. CDR3 length: 16 amino acids. Trimming cost V 4 bases and J 0 bases, with 15 bases left between them. As DNA, the CDR3 is TGCGCCAGCAGCACGGGCCCGTCCGCTAGCACAGATACGCAGTATTTT. Its protein product is CASSTGPSASTDTQYF.

The rearrangement links TRBV9 to TRBJ2-2; the match to TRBD1 covers 7 bases. The germline CDR1 and CDR2 sequences are SGDLS and YYNGEE. The CDR3 consists of 14 residues. Germline trimming cut 0 bases from V and 7 bases from J; bases unmatched to any gene: 3. The CDR3 region is CASSVGGDSGELFF. The CDR3 DNA is TGTGCCAGCAGCGTAGGAGGGGACAGCGGGGAGCTGTTTTTT.

The chain has TRBV20-1 and TRBJ2-1; 13 positions match TRBD2. The CDR3 runs 15 residues. The germline V gene has CDR1 DFQATT and CDR2 SNEGSKA (reference sequence). Trimming at V came to 1 base and at J to 8 bases, leaving 5 bases not matched to a gene. The CDR3 loop reads CSARVRTSGGYEQFF. The CDR3 region has the DNA TGCAGTGCTAGAGTAAGGACTAGCGGGGGCTATGAGCAGTTCTTC.

The V and J genes are TRBV6-5 and TRBJ2-7; 9 bases fit TRBD1. Germline CDR1 and CDR2: MNHEY and SVGAGI. The V and J ends lost 4 bases and 5 bases, in that order; junction bases with no gene match: 6. The CDR3 consists of 14 residues. The CDR3 coding sequence is TGTGCCAGCAGTTCCGGGACAGGGCTGAACGAGCAGTACTTC. Its protein product is CASSSGTGLNEQYF.

J is TRBJ2-6 and V is TRBV12-3 or TRBV12-4; TRBD2 matches at 14 bases. With V trimmed by 9 bases and J by 4 bases, 17 bases remained unmatched. This CDR3 has 20 residues. The chain's CDR3 is CASTPGTSGSSSEGANVLTF. CDR3 coding DNA: TGTGCCAGTACGCCCGGGACTAGCGGGAGCAGTTCGGAGGGGGCCAACGTCCTGACTTTC.

This clonotype has only a few counts. The chain joins TRBV29-1 to TRBJ1-2; a weak D match, TRBD1 (6 bases). Trimming pared 7 bases from V and 3 bases from J, leaving 15 bases between. The germline gives CDR1 SQVTM, CDR2 ANQGSEA. The CDR3 is 13 amino acids. The CDR3: CSANRGGDYGYTF. The CDR3 region has the DNA TGCAGCGCAAACAGAGGGGGTGACTATGGCTACACCTTC.

This clonotype showed up many times. The V and J genes are TRBV7-2 and TRBJ1-2, with 9 bases that match TRBD1. Unmatched junction bases numbered 6, after V lost 5 bases and J lost 5 bases. Germline V lookup: CDR1 SGHTA, CDR2 FQGNSA. This CDR3 contains 14 residues. CDR3 coding DNA: TGTGCCAGCAGCCAGGACAGGGGAAGTTATGGCTACACCTTC. This encodes CASSQDRGSYGYTF.

The table lists this clonotype with many counts. This chain joins TRBV28 and TRBJ2-3; 7 bases agree with TRBD2. V shed 5 bases and J 4 bases; nucleotides not matched to a gene: 0. The germline V gene encodes CDR1 MDHEN and CDR2 SYDVKM. The CDR3 has 12 amino acids. CDR3 sequence reads: CASSGLADTQYF. The CDR3, as DNA: TGTGCCAGCAGTGGACTAGCAGATACGCAGTATTTT.

The rearrangement links TRBV19 to TRBJ1-6; 7 bases map to TRBD1. V trimming: 8 bases; J trimming: 4 bases; junction bases outside the gene matches: 5. Germline V gives CDR1 LNHDA, CDR2 SQIVND (reference sequence). The CDR3 covers 14 residues. The CDR3 spells CASSGQAYNSPLHF. The DNA for the CDR3 is TGTGCCAGTTCCGGACAGGCTTATAATTCACCCCTCCACTTT.

V gene TRBV20-1 combines with J gene TRBJ1-1; D is unresolved. Germline-derived CDR1 and CDR2 are DFQATT and SNEGSKA (reference sequence). The CDR3 runs to 15 residues. The ends were cut back, 0 bases at V and 0 bases at J, with 11 bases in the middle. CDR3 protein: CSARDMGLLNTEAFF. For the CDR3, the DNA is TGCAGTGCTAGAGATATGGGCCTTTTGAACACTGAAGCTTTCTTT.

Details on this clonotype: An end of the junction differs from the germline gene, which may be a read error. V gene TRBV6-1 combines with J gene TRBJ2-5; 7 bases are a match to TRBD2. The CDR3 sequence is 14 residues long. Germline assignment: CDR1 MNHNS and CDR2 SASEGT. This chain's CDR3 is CASSQAGTKETQYF. Here the CDR3 DNA reads TGTGCCAGCAGTCAAGCGGGAACGAAAGAGACCCAGTACTTC.

This clonotype occurred a few times. The rearrangement joins TRBV4-3 to TRBJ2-7; D is unclear. The V and J ends lost 0 bases and 7 bases respectively, with 13 bases between them. Germline CDR1 reads LGHNA; CDR2 reads YSLEER. The CDR3 is made up of 14 amino acids. The CDR3 DNA reads as TGCGCCAGCAGCCAAGAATTGGTGGCAGGTGAGCAGTACTTC. It encodes CASSQELVAGEQYF.

This clonotype was seen a few times. The rearrangement joins TRBV11-2 to TRBJ2-7; perhaps TRBD1 as D (6 bases). CDR3 length: 16 residues. V was shortened by 5 bases and J by 0 bases, with 17 bases between the two germline ends. Per the germline V gene, CDR1 is SGHAT and CDR2 is FQNNGV. The CDR3 reads CASSIPWDTDSYEQYF. The CDR3 nucleotides read TGTGCCAGCAGCATACCCTGGGACACCGACTCCTACGAGCAGTACTTC.

The chain couples TRBV4-2 to TRBJ2-7, with TRBD1 identical over 7 bases. This CDR3 region has 19 residues. Germline lookup yields CDR1 LGHNA and CDR2 YNFKEQ. V lost 6 bases to trimming and J lost 1 base; unmatched junction nucleotides: 21. CDR3 sequence (DNA): TGTGCCAGCAGTTCAGACAGGGCCAATCAGGCCCCAAGATCCTACGAGCAGTACTTC. Protein sequence: CASSSDRANQAPRSYEQYF.

This clonotype came up a few times. The chain couples TRBV5-6 to TRBJ2-5; 7 bases line up with TRBD1. CDR3 length: 16 residues. J gave up 4 bases and V 1 base, and 10 bases lay outside the gene matches. Germline CDR1 is SGHDT and CDR2 is YYEEEE. Here the CDR3 DNA reads TGTGCCAGCAGCTTGTACCAGACAGGGTCCCCAGAGACCCAGTACTTC. It is translated as CASSLYQTGSPETQYF.

The V and J genes are TRBV12-3 or TRBV12-4 and TRBJ2-2; no clear D gene. This CDR3 is 13 amino acids long. The V end lost 8 bases, the J end lost 4 bases, and 11 bases lay between the germline ends. In nucleotides, the CDR3 is TGTGCCAGCGGTTATGGGGTCACCGGGGAGCTGTTTTTT. Its protein is CASGYGVTGELFF.

At least ten counts were recorded for this clonotype. The CDR3 reads CSAGTDYGYTF. Written as DNA, the CDR3 is TGCAGCGCTGGGACAGACTATGGCTACACCTTC. This chain connects TRBV29-1 to TRBJ1-2; 7 bases match TRBD1. Germline loops: CDR1 SQVTM, CDR2 ANQGSEA. J lost 3 bases, V lost 7 bases, and 2 bases had no gene match. The CDR3 extends over 11 amino acids.

In its sample, this clonotype was seen a few times. The V call is TRBV25-1, the J call TRBJ1-5; D gene uncertain. Germline values: CDR1 MGHDK, CDR2 SYGVNS. With 4 bases removed from V and 0 bases from J, the gap between germline ends came to 10 bases. The CDR3 sequence is 15 residues long. CDR3 DNA sequence: TGTGCCAGCAGTGGAGGGCTAGATAGCAATCAGCCCCAGCATTTT. This encodes CASSGGLDSNQPQHF.